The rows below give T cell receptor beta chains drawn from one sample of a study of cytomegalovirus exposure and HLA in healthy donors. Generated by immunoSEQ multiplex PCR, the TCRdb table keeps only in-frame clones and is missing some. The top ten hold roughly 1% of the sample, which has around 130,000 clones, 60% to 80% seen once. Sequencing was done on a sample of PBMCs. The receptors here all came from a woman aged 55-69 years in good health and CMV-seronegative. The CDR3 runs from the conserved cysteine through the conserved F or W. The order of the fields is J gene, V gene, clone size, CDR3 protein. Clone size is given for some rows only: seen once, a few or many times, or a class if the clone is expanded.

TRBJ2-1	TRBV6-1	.	CASSEAGYTGDEQFF
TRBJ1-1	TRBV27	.	CASAPEGRKRTEAFF
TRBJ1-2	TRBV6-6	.	CASTPLTGRGNYGYTF
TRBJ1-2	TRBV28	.	CASSLPPGQAGAFSYTF
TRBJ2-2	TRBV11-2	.	CASSSRVPKTSGELFF
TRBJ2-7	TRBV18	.	CASSPDQGGEQYF
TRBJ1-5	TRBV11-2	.	CASSSSGTGNQPQHF
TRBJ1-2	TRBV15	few	CATSRDAGTQGYTF
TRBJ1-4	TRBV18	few	CASSPTQSVNEKLFF
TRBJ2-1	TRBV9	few	CASSVVPQGLSTYNEQFF
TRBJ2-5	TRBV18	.	CASSSQASGGQETQYF
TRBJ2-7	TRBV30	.	CAWKRTGSEQQYF
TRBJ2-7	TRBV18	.	CASSPPGTGSYEQYF
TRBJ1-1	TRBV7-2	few	CASSLSQGTEAFF